This entry features one TCR beta chain sequence. Looked up from germline, CDR1 is KGHDR and CDR2 is SFDVKD. CDR3 size: 18 residues. With 3 bases clipped from V and 6 bases from J, the junction kept 8 bases outside the gene matches. Here immunoSEQ multiplex PCR was the method, and the copy in TCRdb shows in-frame clones only, minus some. The table has over 400,000 clones, 90% seen once. The data originate from a study of Ad26.COV2.S vaccination and SARS-CoV-2 variants. Study information: A participant enrolled in the COV1001 Ad26.COV2.S trial arm provided the sample. Ad26.COV2.S, an intramuscular injection, was given once or twice 56 days apart.

Treatment meaning: about 20 received Ad26.COV2.S at low or high dose, single or two shots; a few received placebo; per-sample allocation not given. Collection of the samples took place on day 63 after the first injection of vaccine or placebo. Cohort 1b enrolled adults aged 18-55 years in Boston. This chain joins TRBV24-1 and TRBJ2-1, with 15 bases matching TRBD2. Sequenced here: peripheral blood, sampled in a trial of Ad26.COV2.S vaccine versus placebo. The TCR sequence derives from a person aged 18-60 years who received the Ad26.COV2.S COVID-19 vaccine or a placebo. The CDR3: CATSDPGLAGGPVNEQFF. DNA of the CDR3: TGTGCCACCAGTGATCCCGGACTAGCGGGAGGGCCTGTCAATGAGCAGTTCTTC.